These T cell receptor beta chains were read from a single sample in a study of T cell responses to AZD1222 COVID-19 vaccine. Produced via immunoSEQ multiplex PCR; TCRdb's table is partial and in-frame only. This table holds roughly 140,000 clones, roughly nine tenths found once. The source material was peripheral blood, sampled on day 0 of AZD1222 vaccination. All receptors derive from an adult in good health. Both conserved end residues are part of each CDR3. D genes are given only for firm matches. Clone size is stated in some rows and not others, as once, few, many or a class when expanded.

j_call	v_call	clone_size	d_call	cdr3_aa	cdr3_nt
TRBJ2-2	TRBV9	.	.	CASSVEGGPNTGELFF	TGTGCCAGCAGCGTAGAAGGGGGTCCCAACACCGGGGAGCTGTTTTTT
TRBJ1-2	TRBV6-2/TRBV6-3	.	TRBD1	CASSYFWDSYGYTF	TGTGCCAGCAGTTACTTCTGGGACAGCTATGGCTACACCTTC
TRBJ1-1	TRBV6-2/TRBV6-3	.	.	CASSHYPGHTNTEAFF	TGTGCCAGCAGTCACTATCCGGGACATACGAACACTGAAGCTTTCTTT
TRBJ1-6	TRBV19	.	.	CASSKGAGAISYNSPLHF	TGTGCCAGTAGTAAAGGGGCAGGGGCCATCTCCTATAATTCACCCCTCCACTTT
TRBJ2-5	TRBV5-1	.	.	CASSFQAVQETQYF	TGCGCCAGCAGCTTTCAAGCGGTCCAAGAGACCCAGTACTTC
TRBJ1-2	TRBV7-2	.	.	CASSLDRANYGYTF	TGTGCCAGCAGCTTAGACAGGGCGAACTATGGCTACACCTTC
TRBJ2-1	TRBV28	once	TRBD1	CASSSWSDAGQGRNEQFF	TGTGCCAGCAGTTCGTGGTCCGACGCGGGACAGGGTAGGAATGAGCAGTTCTTC
TRBJ2-7	TRBV7-2	.	TRBD1	CASSSPHRGLYEQYF	TGTGCCAGCAGCTCCCCGCACAGGGGGCTCTACGAGCAGTACTTC
TRBJ2-1	TRBV7-9	.	TRBD2	CASSLAIASGRNEQFF	TGTGCCAGCAGCTTAGCGATCGCTAGCGGGAGAAATGAGCAGTTCTTC
TRBJ1-5	TRBV30	.	.	CAWAQNSNQPQHF	TGTGCCTGGGCTCAAAATAGCAATCAGCCCCAGCATTTT
TRBJ1-6	TRBV28	.	.	CASSLLTASSYNSPLHF	TGTGCCAGCAGTTTATTGACAGCTAGCTCCTATAATTCACCCCTCCACTTT
TRBJ1-4	TRBV3-1/TRBV3-2	.	TRBD1	CASSPGQGVEKLFF	TGTGCCAGCAGCCCGGGACAGGGGGTGGAAAAACTGTTTTTT
TRBJ1-4	TRBV7-6	.	.	CASSRGPTNEKLFF	TGTGCCAGCAGCCGGGGGCCGACTAATGAAAAACTGTTTTTT
TRBJ1-4	TRBV19	.	.	CATRRQETTNEKLFF	TGTGCCACACGACGACAGGAAACAACTAATGAAAAACTGTTTTTT
TRBJ1-1	TRBV27	.	.	CASSWGYRASNTEAFF	TGTGCCAGCAGTTGGGGATACAGGGCCTCGAACACTGAAGCTTTCTTT
TRBJ1-3	TRBV9	.	TRBD1	CASSAGTATSGNTIYF	TGTGCCAGCAGCGCCGGGACAGCCACCTCTGGAAACACCATATATTTT
TRBJ2-2	TRBV7-6	.	.	CASSLPKQGVNTGELFF	TGTGCCAGCAGCTTACCCAAACAGGGCGTGAACACCGGGGAGCTGTTTTTT
TRBJ1-6	TRBV3-1/TRBV3-2	.	.	CASSRSRNLLGNSPLHF	TGTGCCAGCAGCCGCTCAAGGAATTTACTCGGGAATTCACCCCTCCACTTT
TRBJ1-2	TRBV5-4	.	.	CASSLDRDYGYTF	TGTGCCAGCAGCTTGGACCGAGACTATGGCTACACCTTC
TRBJ1-2	TRBV3-1/TRBV3-2	.	.	CASQNRDSNYGYTF	TGTGCCAGCCAAAACCGAGACAGCAACTATGGCTACACCTTC
TRBJ1-5	TRBV19	.	.	CASSTGAGDSNQPQHF	TGTGCCAGTAGCACCGGGGCAGGGGATAGCAATCAGCCCCAGCATTTT
TRBJ1-2	TRBV29-1	.	TRBD1	CSVVGTGAYTF	TGCAGCGTTGTCGGGACAGGGGCCTACACCTTC
TRBJ1-1	TRBV24-1	.	.	CATSDSGQMNTEAFF	TGTGCCACCAGTGACTCGGGACAAATGAACACTGAAGCTTTCTTT
TRBJ2-3	TRBV27	.	.	CASSPAASEWGLLDTQYF	TGTGCCAGCAGTCCAGCAGCTAGCGAGTGGGGGCTTCTAGATACGCAGTATTTT
TRBJ2-1	TRBV11-2	.	.	CASSLSGSAYNEQFF	TGTGCCAGCAGCTTATCCGGGAGTGCCTACAATGAGCAGTTCTTC
TRBJ2-2	TRBV5-4	once	TRBD2	CASSLATGTRDTGELFF	TGTGCCAGCAGCTTGGCCACAGGGACTAGAGACACCGGGGAGCTGTTTTTT
TRBJ1-1	TRBV7-3	once	TRBD1	CASSLNIRGTGLNTEAFF	TGTGCCAGCAGCTTAAATATCAGGGGGACAGGGTTGAACACTGAAGCTTTCTTT